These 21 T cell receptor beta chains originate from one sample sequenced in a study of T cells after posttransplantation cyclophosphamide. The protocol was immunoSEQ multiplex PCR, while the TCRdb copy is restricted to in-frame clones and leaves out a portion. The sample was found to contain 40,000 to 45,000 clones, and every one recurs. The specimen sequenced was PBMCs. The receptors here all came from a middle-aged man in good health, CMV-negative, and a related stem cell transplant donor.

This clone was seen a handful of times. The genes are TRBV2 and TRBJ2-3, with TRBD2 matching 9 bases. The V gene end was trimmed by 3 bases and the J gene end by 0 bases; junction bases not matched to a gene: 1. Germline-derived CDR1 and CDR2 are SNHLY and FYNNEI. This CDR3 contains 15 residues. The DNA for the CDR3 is TGTGCCAGCAGTGACGCGGGGGGGAGCACAGATACGCAGTATTTT. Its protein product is CASSDAGGSTDTQYF.

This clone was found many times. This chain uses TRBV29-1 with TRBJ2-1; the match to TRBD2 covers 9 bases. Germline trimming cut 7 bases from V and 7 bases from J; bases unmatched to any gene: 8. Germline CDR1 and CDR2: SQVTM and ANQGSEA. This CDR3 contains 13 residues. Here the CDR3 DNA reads TGCAGCGCCCAGACTAGCGGCCTGAATGAGCAGTTCTTC. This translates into CSAQTSGLNEQFF.

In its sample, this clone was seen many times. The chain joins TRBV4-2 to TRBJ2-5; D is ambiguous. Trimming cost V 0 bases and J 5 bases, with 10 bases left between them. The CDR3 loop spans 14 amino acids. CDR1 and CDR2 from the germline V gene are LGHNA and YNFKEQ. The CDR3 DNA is TGTGCCAGCAGCCAAGAAAGAGGCCCCGAGACCCAGTACTTC. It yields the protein CASSQERGPETQYF.

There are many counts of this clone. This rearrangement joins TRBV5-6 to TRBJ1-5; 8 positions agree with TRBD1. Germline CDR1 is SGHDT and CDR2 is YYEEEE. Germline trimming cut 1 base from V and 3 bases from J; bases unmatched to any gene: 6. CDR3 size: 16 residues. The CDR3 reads CASSLLGGQDNQPQHF. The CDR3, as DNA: TGTGCCAGCAGCTTGCTGGGGGGACAGGACAATCAGCCCCAGCATTTT. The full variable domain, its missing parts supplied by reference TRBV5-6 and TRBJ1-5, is DAGVTQSPTHLIKTRGQQVTLRCSPKSGHDTVSWYQQALGQGPQFIFQYYEEEERQRGNFPDRFSGHQFPNYSSELNVNALLLGDSALYLCASSLLGGQDNQPQHFGDGTRLSIL.

The CDR3 nucleotides read TGTGCCAGCAGTGCGGGACAGGGGAGGGGAAAAGAGACCCAGTACTTC. Translated, it gives CASSAGQGRGKETQYF. This sequence joins TRBV27 and TRBJ2-5, with 10 bases fitting TRBD1. Per germline, CDR1 MNHEY and CDR2 SMNVEV (reference sequence). The CDR3 covers 16 residues. J was trimmed by 3 bases and V by 5 bases; bases with no gene match: 9.

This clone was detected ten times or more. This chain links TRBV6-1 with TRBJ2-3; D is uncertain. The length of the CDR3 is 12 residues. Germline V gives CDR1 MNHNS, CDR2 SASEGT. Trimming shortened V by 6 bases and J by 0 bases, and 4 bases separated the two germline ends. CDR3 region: CASRTSTDTQYF. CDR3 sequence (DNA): TGTGCCAGCAGGACAAGCACAGATACGCAGTATTTT.

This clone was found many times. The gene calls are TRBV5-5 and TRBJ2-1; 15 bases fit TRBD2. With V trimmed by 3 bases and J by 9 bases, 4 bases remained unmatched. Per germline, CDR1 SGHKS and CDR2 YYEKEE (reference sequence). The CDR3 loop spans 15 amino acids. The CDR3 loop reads CASSYGLAGGLEQFF. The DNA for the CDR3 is TGTGCCAGCAGCTACGGACTAGCGGGGGGGCTTGAGCAGTTCTTC.

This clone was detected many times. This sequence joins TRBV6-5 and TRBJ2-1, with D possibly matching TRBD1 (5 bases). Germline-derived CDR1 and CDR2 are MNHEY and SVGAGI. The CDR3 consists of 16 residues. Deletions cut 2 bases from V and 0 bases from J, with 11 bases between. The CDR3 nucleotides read TGTGCCAGCAGTTACGACAGTCGCAGCTCCTACAATGAGCAGTTCTTC. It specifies CASSYDSRSSYNEQFF.

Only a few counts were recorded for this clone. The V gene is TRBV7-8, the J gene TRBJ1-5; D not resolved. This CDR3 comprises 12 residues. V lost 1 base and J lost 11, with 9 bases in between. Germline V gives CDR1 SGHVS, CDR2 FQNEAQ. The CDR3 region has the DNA TGTGCCAGCAGCTTAGAGCTCGGGGCCCAGCATTTT. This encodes CASSLELGAQHF.

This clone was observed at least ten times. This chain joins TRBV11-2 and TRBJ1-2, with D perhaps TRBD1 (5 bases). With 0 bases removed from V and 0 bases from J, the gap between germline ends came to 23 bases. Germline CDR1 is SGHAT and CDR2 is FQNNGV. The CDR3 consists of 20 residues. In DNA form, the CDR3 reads TGTGCCAGCAGCTTAGATCCCCGAGTCGGGCAGGGATTAGCTAACTATGGCTACACCTTC. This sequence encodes CASSLDPRVGQGLANYGYTF.

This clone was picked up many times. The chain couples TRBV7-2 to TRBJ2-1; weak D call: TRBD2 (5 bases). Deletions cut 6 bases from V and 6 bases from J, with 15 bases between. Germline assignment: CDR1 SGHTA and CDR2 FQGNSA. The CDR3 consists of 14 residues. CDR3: CASSPLRASNEQFF. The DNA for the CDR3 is TGTGCCAGCAGTCCATTGCGGGCGAGCAATGAGCAGTTCTTC.

Written as DNA, the CDR3 is TGTGCCATCAGTGAGGCGGGGGGCCGGGCAGATACGCAGTATTTT. It translates to CAISEAGGRADTQYF. The chain is built from TRBV10-3 and TRBJ2-3, with 8 bases fitting TRBD2. V lost 2 bases, J lost 4 bases, and 5 bases stayed unmatched. CDR3 length: 15 residues. Germline V lookup: CDR1 ENHRY, CDR2 SYGVKD.

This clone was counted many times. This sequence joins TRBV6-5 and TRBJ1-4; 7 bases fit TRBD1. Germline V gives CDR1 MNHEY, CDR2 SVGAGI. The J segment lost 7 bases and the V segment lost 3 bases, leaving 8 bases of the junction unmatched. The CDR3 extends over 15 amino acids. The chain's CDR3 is CASSYSTGRGEKLFF. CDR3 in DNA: TGTGCCAGCAGTTATTCGACAGGGCGGGGTGAAAAACTGTTTTTT.

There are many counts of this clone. CDR3 sequence (DNA): TGTGCCAGAAGCCGGACAGGGGAAAGCAATCAGCCCCAGCATTTT. As protein: CARSRTGESNQPQHF. The genes are TRBV5-3 and TRBJ1-5; 9 bases match TRBD1. TRBV5-3 is identified as an open reading frame with a role that is uncertain. The CDR3 loop spans 15 amino acids. V was pared by 4 bases and J by 1 base, with 3 bases of the junction left unmatched.

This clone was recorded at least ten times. CDR3 sequence: CASRSRRTPPGANVLTF. In DNA, the CDR3 is TGTGCCAGTAGGAGTCGGAGAACCCCCCCCGGGGCCAACGTCCTGACTTTC. The J gene is TRBJ2-6, the V gene TRBV19; D unresolved. The CDR3 covers 17 residues. CDR1 and CDR2 (germline): LNHDA, SQIVND (reference sequence). V was cut by 6 bases and J by 4 bases, with 19 bases left in between.

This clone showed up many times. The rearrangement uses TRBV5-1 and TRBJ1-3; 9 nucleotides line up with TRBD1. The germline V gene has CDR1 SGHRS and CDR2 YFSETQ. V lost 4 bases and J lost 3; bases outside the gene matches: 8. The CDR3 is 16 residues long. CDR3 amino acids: CASSITGTGYGNTIYF. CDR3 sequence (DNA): TGCGCCAGCAGCATAACCGGGACAGGGTATGGAAACACCATATATTTT.

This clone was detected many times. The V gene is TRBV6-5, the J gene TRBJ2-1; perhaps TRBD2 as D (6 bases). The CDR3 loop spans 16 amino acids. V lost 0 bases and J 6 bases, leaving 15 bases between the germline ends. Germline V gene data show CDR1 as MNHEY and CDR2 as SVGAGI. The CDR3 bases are TGTGCCAGCAGTTACTCGTCCGGGGACTTTGGCAATGAGCAGTTCTTC. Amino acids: CASSYSSGDFGNEQFF.

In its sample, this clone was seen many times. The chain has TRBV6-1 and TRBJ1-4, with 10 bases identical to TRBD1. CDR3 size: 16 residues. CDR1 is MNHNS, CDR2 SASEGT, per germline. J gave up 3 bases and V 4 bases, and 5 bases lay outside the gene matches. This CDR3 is CASSAGTGDSNEKLFF. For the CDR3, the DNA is TGTGCCAGCAGTGCCGGGACAGGGGACTCTAATGAAAAACTGTTTTTT.

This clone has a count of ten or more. CDR3 nucleotide sequence: TGTGCCAGTAGCCCTGGGCCCACCGACAGGGACCTTAATTCACCCCTCCACTTT. As protein: CASSPGPTDRDLNSPLHF. This rearrangement joins TRBV19 to TRBJ1-6, with 7 bases matching TRBD1. In germline, CDR1 is LNHDA, CDR2 SQIVND (reference sequence). V shed 6 bases and J 6 bases; nucleotides not matched to a gene: 17. The CDR3 loop spans 18 amino acids.

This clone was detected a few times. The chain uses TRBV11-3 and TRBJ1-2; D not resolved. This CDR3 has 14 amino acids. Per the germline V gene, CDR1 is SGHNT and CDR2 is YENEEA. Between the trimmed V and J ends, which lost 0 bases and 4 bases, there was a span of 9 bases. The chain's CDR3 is CASSLDPGLYGYTF. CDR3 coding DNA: TGTGCCAGCAGCTTAGATCCCGGACTCTATGGCTACACCTTC. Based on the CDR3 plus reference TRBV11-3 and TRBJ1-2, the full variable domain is EAGVVQSPRYKIIEKKQPVAFWCNPISGHNTLYWYLQNLGQGPELLIRYENEEAVDDSQLPKDRFSAERLKGVDSTLKIQPAELGDSAVYLCASSLDPGLYGYTFGSGTRLTVV.

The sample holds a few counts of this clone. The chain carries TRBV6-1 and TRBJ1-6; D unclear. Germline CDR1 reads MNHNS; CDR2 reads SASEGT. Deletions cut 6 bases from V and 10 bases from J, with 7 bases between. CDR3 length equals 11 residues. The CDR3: CASSAESPLHF. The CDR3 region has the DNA TGTGCCAGCAGCGCTGAGTCACCCCTCCACTTT.